Shown below are 16 T cell receptor beta chains from a single sample sequenced in a study of blood T cells in healthy people across ages. Combining a sample-barcoded 5' primer with a J-beta primer mix, a second PCR ran for about 6 to 12 cycles. A single record per CDR3 protein comes from TCRdb applying MiXCR to the 5' RACE reads. The data contain about 930,000 distinct CDR3 sequences, 25% to 30% of them singletons. The data were also submitted as part of a second study, on T cells of mothers and their children.

Input material: blood. The receptor source for this set is a middle-aged woman in good health.

V gene TRBV13 combines with J gene TRBJ1-1; 9 bases match TRBD1. Germline lookup yields CDR1 PRHDT and CDR2 FYEKMQ (reference sequence). The CDR3 consists of 15 residues. V was clipped by 0 bases and J by 4 bases; unmatched bases: 3. The CDR3: CASSLGTGGLTEAFF. For the CDR3, the DNA is TGTGCCAGCAGCTTAGGGACAGGGGGGCTCACTGAAGCTTTCTTT.

This clonotype showed up many times. This chain links TRBV13 with TRBJ2-7; D may be TRBD1 (6 bases). The CDR3 has 14 amino acids. In germline, CDR1 is PRHDT, CDR2 FYEKMQ (reference sequence). V was trimmed by 6 bases and J by 3 bases, leaving 15 bases between them. The CDR3 nucleotides are TGTGCCAGCAGGCTCGCAGGGGTCCACTACGAGCAGTACTTC. It yields the protein CASRLAGVHYEQYF.

This clonotype was counted at least ten times. V is TRBV20-1 and J is TRBJ2-7; D assignment may be TRBD1 or TRBD2 (6 bases each). Germline assignment: CDR1 DFQATT and CDR2 SNEGSKA (reference sequence). Trimming shortened V by 3 bases and J by 4 bases, and 22 bases separated the two germline ends. The length of the CDR3 is 16 residues. The CDR3 DNA reads TGCAGTGCTAGGCCATTTTTGGGGGGCCGAGTGTACGAGCAGTACTTC. This codes for CSARPFLGGRVYEQYF.

This chain joins TRBV9 and TRBJ1-1; 10 nucleotides agree with TRBD1. The germline CDR1 and CDR2 sequences are SGDLS and YYNGEE. J lost 1 base, V lost 0 bases, and 3 bases had no gene match. The CDR3 runs to 16 residues. CDR3 loop: CASSVGGQGGNTEAFF. The CDR3 region has the DNA TGTGCCAGCAGCGTAGGAGGACAGGGGGGGAACACTGAAGCTTTCTTT.

The table lists this clonotype with a few counts. The chain couples TRBV2 to TRBJ2-7; tentatively, D is TRBD1 (5 bases). V lost 1 base and J lost 6, with 7 bases in between. This CDR3 has 12 amino acids. CDR1 SNHLY and CDR2 FYNNEI come from the germline V gene. CDR3 DNA: TGTGCCAGCAGTGAAGTAGACAGCGAGCAGTACTTC. This gives the protein CASSEVDSEQYF.

The V and J genes are TRBV6-6 and TRBJ2-1; D call uncertain. This CDR3 spans 14 amino acids. Looked up from germline, CDR1 is MNHNY and CDR2 is SVGAGI (reference sequence). Deletions cut 0 bases from V and 4 bases from J, with 7 bases between. The CDR3 DNA is TGTGCCAGCAGTTACTCGGGCAGATACAATGAGCAGTTCTTC. Its translation is CASSYSGRYNEQFF.

The chain has TRBV28 and TRBJ2-4; D possibly matches TRBD1 or TRBD2 (5 bases each). Germline V gives CDR1 MDHEN, CDR2 SYDVKM. CDR3 size: 14 residues. Between the trimmed V and J ends, which lost 5 bases and 8 bases, there was a span of 16 bases. CDR3 region: CASSPRQRGYIQYF. For the CDR3, the DNA is TGTGCCAGCAGTCCCCGACAGAGAGGGTACATTCAGTACTTC.

In this sample, this clonotype turned up many times. A much larger clone differs by one base, so this may be a read error. The rearrangement uses TRBV7-2 and TRBJ2-7, with TRBD1 identical over 9 bases. V shed 4 bases, J shed 7 bases, and the junction held 11 bases outside the gene matches. The CDR3 loop spans 15 amino acids. Germline CDR1 reads SGHTA; CDR2 reads FQGNSA. The CDR3 DNA is TGTGCCAGCAGCTCTAGGACAGGGGCCTGTAGGGAGCAGTACTTC. Translation: CASSSRTGACREQYF.

The chain combines TRBV29-1 with TRBJ2-1; the D gene could be TRBD1 or TRBD2 (5 bases each). The CDR3 length is 14 residues. Per germline, CDR1 SQVTM and CDR2 ANQGSEA. Between the trimmed V and J ends, which lost 6 bases and 2 bases, there was a span of 14 bases. The DNA for the CDR3 is TGCAGCGTAGCCGGGACGGTGGCCTACAATGAGCAGTTCTTC. Translated: CSVAGTVAYNEQFF.

This clonotype was found many times. The genes are TRBV6-5 and TRBJ1-2; no reliable D call. The CDR3 totals 16 residues. Germline V lookup: CDR1 MNHEY, CDR2 SVGAGI. Trimming left V 5 bases short and J 0 bases short, with 16 bases between. CDR3 in amino acids: CASSTDRQRANYGYTF. In nucleotides, the CDR3 is TGTGCCAGCAGTACGGACCGTCAACGAGCTAACTATGGCTACACCTTC.

The genes are TRBV12-3 or TRBV12-4 and TRBJ1-5, with D unclear. V gave up 6 bases and J gave up 0 bases, with 12 bases separating them. The CDR3 has 15 amino acids. CDR3 DNA sequence: TGTGCCAGCAGGCTCCGCGGGAGTAGCAATCAGCCCCAGCATTTT. It translates to CASRLRGSSNQPQHF.

The V gene is TRBV20-1, the J gene TRBJ2-7; D tentatively reads TRBD1 or TRBD2 (5 bases each). CDR1 is DFQATT, CDR2 SNEGSKA, per germline (reference sequence). The CDR3 has 15 residues. Trimming cost V 1 base and J 1 base, with 14 bases left between them. The CDR3 reads CSARGEMGESYEQYF. In DNA, the CDR3 is TGCAGTGCTAGAGGGGAGATGGGGGAATCCTACGAGCAGTACTTC.

This chain connects TRBV7-2 to TRBJ2-4, with 7 nucleotides matching TRBD1. The DNA matches TRBJ2-7 better at its end, which makes the J call doubtful. Germline CDR1 reads SGHTA; CDR2 reads FQGNSA. This CDR3 contains 16 residues. CDR3: CASSLLRGPQTHEQYF. CDR3 DNA: TGTGCCAGCAGCCTCCTGAGGGGGCCGCAAACCCACGAGCAGTACTTC.

Notes on this clonotype: Given a much more abundant clone one base away, this may be a read error. V usage is TRBV29-1 and J usage is TRBJ2-1; tentative D call: TRBD2 (6 bases). This CDR3 comprises 15 residues. V shed 3 bases and J shed 8 bases, with 20 bases lying between them. Germline-derived CDR1 and CDR2 are SQVTM and ANQGSEA. Written as DNA, the CDR3 is TGCAGCGTTGATTCCGGGACTCCAGTCAGCCATGAGCAGTTCTTC. It is translated as CSVDSGTPVSHEQFF.

In this sample, this clonotype turned up many times. The CDR3 coding sequence is TGCAGTGCTAGAGCGTTACAGGGGTCTTACAATGAGCAGTTCTTC. Residues: CSARALQGSYNEQFF. The rearrangement joins TRBV20-1 to TRBJ2-1, with TRBD1 matching 7 bases. With V trimmed by 1 base and J by 4 bases, 7 bases remained unmatched. This CDR3 has 15 residues. Germline CDR1 is DFQATT and CDR2 is SNEGSKA (reference sequence).

This clonotype has more than one count but fewer than ten. The genes are TRBV28 and TRBJ2-5; perhaps D is TRBD1 or TRBD2 (6 bases each). The CDR3 spans 17 residues. The V end lost 5 bases, the J end lost 7 bases, and 26 bases lay between the germline ends. Germline V gene data show CDR1 as MDHEN and CDR2 as SYDVKM. CDR3 nucleotide sequence: TGTGCCAGCAGTCTAAGATATAACAGGGACCGGGGAGGGACCCAGTACTTC. Encoded protein: CASSLRYNRDRGGTQYF. Using reference TRBV28 and TRBJ2-5 for the parts outside the CDR3, the full variable domain is DVKVTQSSRYLVKRTGEKVFLECVQDMDHENMFWYRQDPGLGLRLIYFSYDVKMKEKGDIPEGYSVSREKKERFSLILESASTNQTSMYLCASSLRYNRDRGGTQYFGPGTRLLVL.